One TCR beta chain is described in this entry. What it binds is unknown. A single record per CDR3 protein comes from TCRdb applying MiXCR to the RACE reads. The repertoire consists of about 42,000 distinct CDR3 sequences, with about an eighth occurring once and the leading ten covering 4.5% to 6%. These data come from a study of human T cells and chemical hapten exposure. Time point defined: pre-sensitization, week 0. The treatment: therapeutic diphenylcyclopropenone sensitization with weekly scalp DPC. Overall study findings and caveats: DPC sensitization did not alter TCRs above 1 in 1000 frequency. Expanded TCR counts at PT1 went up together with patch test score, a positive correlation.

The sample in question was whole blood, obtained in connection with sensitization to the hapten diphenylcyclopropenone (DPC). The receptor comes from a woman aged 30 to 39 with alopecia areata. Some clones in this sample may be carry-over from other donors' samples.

The CDR3 loop is CSARHLLAGDADTQYF. The CDR3 nucleotides are TGCAGTGCTAGACACCTACTAGCGGGAGACGCAGATACGCAGTATTTT. The chain is built from TRBV20-1 and TRBJ2-3, with 11 bases aligning to TRBD2. With V trimmed by 2 bases and J by 4 bases, 8 bases remained unmatched. The CDR3 is 16 residues long. CDR1 is DFQATT and CDR2 is SNEGSKA in the germline V gene (reference sequence).